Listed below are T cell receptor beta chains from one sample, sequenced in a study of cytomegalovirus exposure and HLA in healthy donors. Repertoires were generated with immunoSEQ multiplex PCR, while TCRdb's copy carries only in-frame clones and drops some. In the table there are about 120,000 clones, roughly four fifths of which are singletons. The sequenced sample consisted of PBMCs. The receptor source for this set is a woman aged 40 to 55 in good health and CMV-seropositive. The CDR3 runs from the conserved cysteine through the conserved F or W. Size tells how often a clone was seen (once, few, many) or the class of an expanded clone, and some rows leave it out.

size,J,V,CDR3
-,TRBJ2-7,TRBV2,CASREGTQTYEQYF
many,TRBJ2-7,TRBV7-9,CASTRGNYEQYF
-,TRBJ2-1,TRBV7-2,CASSSSSTDLYNEQFF
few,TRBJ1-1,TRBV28,CASSLMGAEAFF
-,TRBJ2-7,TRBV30,CAWSGLYEQYF
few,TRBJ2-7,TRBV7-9,CASSLDASGYGEQYF
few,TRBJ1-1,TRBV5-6,CASSLVGAGTEAFF
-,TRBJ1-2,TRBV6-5,CASRARDGYTF
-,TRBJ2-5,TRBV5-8,CASSSTGNQETQYF
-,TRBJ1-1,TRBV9,CASSVGQGFGTEAFF
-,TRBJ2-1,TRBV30,CAWSVNYRRLSGNEQFF
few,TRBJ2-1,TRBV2,CASSEFYPGVAGDNEQFF
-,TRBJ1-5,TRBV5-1,CASSPGTGGSGFQPQHF
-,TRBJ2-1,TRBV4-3,CASSQEERVYNEQFF
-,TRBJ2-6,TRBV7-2,CASSLVQGANVLTF
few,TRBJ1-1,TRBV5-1,CASSFAGANTEAFF
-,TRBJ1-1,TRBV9,CASSVEAGAWSPTEAFF
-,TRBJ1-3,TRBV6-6,CASSVGGTIYF
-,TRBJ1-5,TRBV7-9,CASSTLDRGFNQPQHF
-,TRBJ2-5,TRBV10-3,CAISEPASKTQYF
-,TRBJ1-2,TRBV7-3,CASSLSIMADHGYTF
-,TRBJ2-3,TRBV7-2,CASSLLSGSADTQYF
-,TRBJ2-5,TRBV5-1,CASSTRQGRETQYF
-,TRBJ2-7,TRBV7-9,CASSFAGTGGYEQYF
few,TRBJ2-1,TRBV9,CASSGNRDREDNEQFF
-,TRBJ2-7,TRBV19,CASSIIKAGGDEQYF
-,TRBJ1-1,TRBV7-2,CASSPNARNTEAFF
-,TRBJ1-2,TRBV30,CAWSVGTGDSYTF
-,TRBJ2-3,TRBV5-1,CASLPGTLPGDTQYF
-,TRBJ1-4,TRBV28,CASIGVGEKLFF
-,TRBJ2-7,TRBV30,CAWSSGTGDYEQYF
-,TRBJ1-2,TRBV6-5,CASSYDRSRGYTF
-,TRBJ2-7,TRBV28,CASSPTPTLDEQYF
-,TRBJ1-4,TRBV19,CASNTGGAAKLFF
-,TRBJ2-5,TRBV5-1,CASSLRGKAETQYF
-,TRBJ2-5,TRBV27,CASSSDRAGETQYF
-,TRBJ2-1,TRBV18,CASSPRDRAASNSEQFF
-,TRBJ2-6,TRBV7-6,CASSLSGSGANVLTF
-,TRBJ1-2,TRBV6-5,CASTSGYGYTF
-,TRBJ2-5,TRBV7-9,CASSRTGEETQYF
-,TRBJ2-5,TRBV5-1,CASSGDDGDSGTQYF
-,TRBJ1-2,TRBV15,CATSRDSGGYGYTF
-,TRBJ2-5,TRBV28,CASRRIPSETQYF
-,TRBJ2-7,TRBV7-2,CASSSGTSGSEQYF
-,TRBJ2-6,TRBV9,CASSVAPLTSGSSGANVLTF
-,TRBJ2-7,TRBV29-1,CSVDPGTSGVYEQYF
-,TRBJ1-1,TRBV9,CASSFEGLDTEAFF
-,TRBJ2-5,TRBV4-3,CASSLQGRGAQETQYF
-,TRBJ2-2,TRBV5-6,CASSREAGLGGELFF
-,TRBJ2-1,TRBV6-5,CASRVGLNPNEQFF